Listed below are T cell receptor beta chains from one sample, sequenced in a study of blood T cell repertoires in COVID-19. Sequencing was performed with immunoSEQ multiplex PCR; in TCRdb, only in-frame clones are kept and a portion is missing. The profile shows about 260,000 clones, over 80% of them singletons. Sequencing was done on a sample of peripheral blood. The receptors stem from a man aged 55 to 70 who had recovered from COVID-19. Both conserved end residues are part of each CDR3. D genes are given only for firm matches. Some rows have no size entry. The others give once, few or many, or a class for an expanded clone.

>.|.|TRBV7-9|TRBJ2-2
CASSRGTDNTGELFF
TGTGCCAGCAGCCGGGGGACAGATAACACCGGGGAGCTGTTTTTT
>TRBD1|.|TRBV28|TRBJ1-5
CASKQGLASQPQHF
TGTGCCAGCAAACAGGGGCTCGCCTCGCAGCCCCAGCATTTT
>.|.|TRBV7-3|TRBJ1-1
CASSLLGSGEAFF
TGTGCCAGCAGCTTACTGGGGAGTGGTGAAGCTTTCTTT
>TRBD1|.|TRBV20-1|TRBJ1-2
CSASIEGAGYTF
TGCAGTGCTAGTATAGAGGGGGCGGGCTACACCTTC
>.|.|TRBV19|TRBJ2-7
CASSIATSREQYF
TGTGCCAGTAGTATCGCGACTAGTAGGGAGCAGTACTTC
>.|.|TRBV27|TRBJ1-5
CASRRRDYSNQPQHF
TGTGCCAGCCGACGACGGGATTATAGCAATCAGCCCCAGCATTTT
>.|.|TRBV10-2|TRBJ1-4
CASSEAPREKLFF
TGCGCCAGCAGTGAGGCACCTCGGGAAAAACTGTTTTTT
>.|.|TRBV18|TRBJ2-7
CASSPDLAPTYEQYF
TGTGCCAGCTCGCCGGACCTAGCGCCCACCTACGAGCAGTACTTC
>TRBD2|.|TRBV3-1/TRBV3-2|TRBJ2-1
CASSQATQGGLAGANEQFF
TGTGCCAGCAGCCAAGCGACCCAGGGTGGGCTAGCGGGGGCTAATGAGCAGTTCTTC
>.|.|TRBV18|TRBJ2-3
CASSPPTPDTQYF
TGTGCCAGCTCACCGCCTACCCCAGATACGCAGTATTTT
>TRBD2|once|TRBV5-5|TRBJ2-1
CASSDLLAGGSYNEQFF
TGTGCCAGCAGCGACCTACTAGCGGGCGGCTCCTACAATGAGCAGTTCTTC
>.|.|TRBV10-2|TRBJ2-3
CASSEWGLAGDTQYF
TGCGCCAGCAGTGAGTGGGGCCTGGCGGGGGATACGCAGTATTTT
>TRBD1|.|TRBV19|TRBJ1-1
CASRVTGGGTEAFF
TGTGCCTCCAGAGTAACAGGGGGCGGCACTGAAGCTTTCTTT
>.|.|TRBV10-3|TRBJ2-5
CAISGGGAGETQYF
TGTGCCATCAGTGGAGGGGGGGCTGGGGAGACCCAGTACTTC
>.|.|TRBV7-2|TRBJ1-1
CASRDRYRNTEAFF
TGTGCCAGCAGAGACAGGTACCGGAACACTGAAGCTTTCTTT
>TRBD1|.|TRBV23-1|TRBJ2-5
CASRRQGGETQYF
TGCGCCAGCAGGCGACAGGGGGGCGAGACCCAGTACTTC
>.|.|TRBV5-8|TRBJ1-2
CASSLGLGGYTF
TGTGCCAGCAGCCTGGGACTGGGTGGCTACACCTTC
>.|.|TRBV12-3/TRBV12-4|TRBJ2-2
CASSRQSTGELFF
TGTGCCAGCAGTAGACAGTCGACCGGGGAGCTGTTTTTT
>.|.|TRBV19|TRBJ2-5
CASSWGQGQETQYF
TGTGCCAGTAGTTGGGGGCAGGGCCAAGAGACCCAGTACTTC
>.|.|TRBV11-3|TRBJ2-2
CASSSNHPEPGELFF
TGTGCCAGCAGCTCCAATCATCCGGAACCGGGAGAGCTGTTTTTT